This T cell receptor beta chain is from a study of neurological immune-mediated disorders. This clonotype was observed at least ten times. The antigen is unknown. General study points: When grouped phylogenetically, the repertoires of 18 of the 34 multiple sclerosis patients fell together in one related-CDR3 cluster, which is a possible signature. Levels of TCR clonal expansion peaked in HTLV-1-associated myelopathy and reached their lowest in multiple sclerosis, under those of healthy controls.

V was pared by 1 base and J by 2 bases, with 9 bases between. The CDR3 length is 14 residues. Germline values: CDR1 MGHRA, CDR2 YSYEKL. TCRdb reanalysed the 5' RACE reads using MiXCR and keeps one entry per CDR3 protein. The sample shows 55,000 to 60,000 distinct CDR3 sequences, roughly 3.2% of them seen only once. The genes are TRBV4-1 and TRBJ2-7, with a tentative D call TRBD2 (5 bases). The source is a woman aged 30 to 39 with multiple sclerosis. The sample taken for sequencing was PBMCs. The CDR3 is CASSQAGMPYEQYF. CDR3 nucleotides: TGCGCCAGCAGCCAAGCCGGGATGCCCTACGAGCAGTACTTC.